This passage covers 32 T cell receptor beta chains from one sample sequenced in a study of patients and donors after allogeneic stem cell transplantation. MiXCR was run by TCRdb on the RT-PCR reads, yielding one entry per CDR3 protein. The sample holds about 960,000 distinct CDR3 sequences, 15% to 20% seen once. Sequencing used blood, either unsorted or a sorted T cell fraction (not recorded which). The receptors stem from a human donor who was either an allogeneic HSCT recipient or a stem cell or donor lymphocyte infusion donor (not recorded which). It is not recorded whose cells these are; they may come from a transplant donor.

The rearrangement joins TRBV4-2 to TRBJ1-6, with TRBD1 as a possible D gene (6 bases). The V gene's germline CDR1 is LGHNA and CDR2 YNFKEQ. V was pared by 3 bases and J by 5 bases, with 17 bases between. CDR3 length: 17 residues. The CDR3, as DNA: TGTGCCAGCAGCCAGGCACAGGGTAGTCGACATAATTCACCCCTCCACTTT. Its protein is CASSQAQGSRHNSPLHF.

The V call is TRBV5-8, the J call TRBJ2-4; D possibly matches TRBD1 or TRBD2 (5 bases each). CDR3 length equals 17 residues. V lost 5 bases, J lost 7 bases, and 25 bases lay in between. The germline V gene has CDR1 SGHTS and CDR2 YDEGEE. The CDR3 region has the DNA TGTGCCAGCAGGCTGGGTCTCCGGGACGTTATTTATAACATTCAGTACTTC. Translation: CASRLGLRDVIYNIQYF.

This clonotype was observed a handful of times. The chain links TRBV6-1 to TRBJ2-5; 11 bases are a match to TRBD2. The germline V gene has CDR1 MNHNS and CDR2 SASEGT. V lost 7 bases, J lost 1 base, and 5 bases stayed unmatched. The CDR3 runs 15 residues. The CDR3 loop is CASTRLAGFQETQYF. CDR3 bases: TGTGCCAGCACCCGACTAGCGGGGTTCCAAGAGACCCAGTACTTC.

This sequence joins TRBV6-5 and TRBJ2-7; D is perhaps TRBD1 (5 bases). Trimming left V 4 bases short and J 6 bases short, with 16 bases between. The CDR3 spans 14 residues. Germline assignment: CDR1 MNHEY and CDR2 SVGAGI. The DNA of the CDR3 is TGTGCCAGCAGTTCCAGGGCTAACTGGTCCGAGCAGTACTTC. Its translation: CASSSRANWSEQYF.

This clonotype was seen ten or more times. The chain is built from TRBV12-3 or TRBV12-4 and TRBJ1-5; D is unresolved. V was shortened by 6 bases and J by 7 bases, with 16 bases between the two germline ends. CDR3 length: 14 amino acids. The CDR3 is CASSRGPETQPQHF. CDR3 DNA: TGTGCCAGCAGCCGAGGACCAGAGACACAGCCCCAGCATTTT.

The sample holds a few counts of this clonotype. The genes are TRBV5-1 and TRBJ2-1; D gene ambiguous. CDR3 length: 13 residues. CDR1 and CDR2 (germline): SGHRS, YFSETQ. V lost 4 bases, J lost 3 bases, and 8 bases lay in between. The CDR3 here is CASSPDGYNEQFF. The CDR3 DNA reads TGCGCCAGCAGCCCGGACGGCTACAATGAGCAGTTCTTC.

This clonotype was detected a few times. The chain joins TRBV7-2 to TRBJ2-2, with D possibly matching TRBD1 (6 bases). Germline V lookup: CDR1 SGHTA, CDR2 FQGNSA. The V gene lost 5 bases and the J gene lost 4 bases, with 17 bases spanning the gap. The CDR3 sequence is 16 residues long. The CDR3 loop is CASSPIWGPGTGELFF. CDR3 in DNA: TGTGCCAGCAGCCCAATTTGGGGGCCAGGCACCGGGGAGCTGTTTTTT.

A few counts support this clonotype. The rearrangement joins TRBV7-2 to TRBJ2-1; D not certain. Between the trimmed V and J ends, which lost 2 bases and 6 bases, there was a span of 11 bases. Germline CDR1 is SGHTA and CDR2 is FQGNSA. The CDR3 is 14 residues long. The CDR3: CASSLIISFNEQFF. CDR3 bases: TGTGCCAGCAGCTTAATTATCTCGTTCAATGAGCAGTTCTTC.

The chain couples TRBV5-1 to TRBJ2-3; no firm D call. In germline, CDR1 is SGHRS, CDR2 YFSETQ. This CDR3 region has 14 residues. V lost 4 bases to trimming and J lost 2 bases, with 11 bases between them. Here the CDR3 reads CASSQSSLTDTQYF. CDR3 coding DNA: TGCGCCAGCAGCCAAAGCAGCCTCACAGATACGCAGTATTTT.

This clonotype turned up a few times. This chain joins TRBV11-2 and TRBJ2-1; 9 bases match TRBD2. J was trimmed by 0 bases and V by 3 bases; bases with no gene match: 12. This CDR3 is built from 19 residues. Looked up from germline, CDR1 is SGHAT and CDR2 is FQNNGV. This chain's CDR3 is CASSLVLTSGHSSYNEQFF. The CDR3 nucleotides read TGTGCCAGCAGCTTGGTTTTGACTAGCGGTCATAGCTCCTACAATGAGCAGTTCTTC.

This clonotype was detected many times. This chain links TRBV12-3 or TRBV12-4 with TRBJ1-1; TRBD1 matches 12 bases. Trimming at V came to 4 bases and at J to 7 bases, leaving 13 bases not matched to a gene. CDR3 size: 17 residues. The CDR3, as DNA: TGTGCCAGCAGTTCCACGGCGGGACAGGGGGCGCGGGGTGAAGCTTTCTTT. Protein: CASSSTAGQGARGEAFF.

V is TRBV2 and J is TRBJ1-6; 9 bases agree with TRBD1. V lost 7 bases to trimming and J lost 7 bases; unmatched junction nucleotides: 8. Germline V gene lookup returns CDR1 SNHLY and CDR2 FYNNEI. This CDR3 is built from 15 residues. CDR3: CASTGDRGENSPLHF. CDR3 coding DNA: TGTGCCAGCACCGGCGACAGGGGGGAGAATTCACCCCTCCACTTT.

This clonotype was counted between two and nine times. The V and J genes are TRBV27 and TRBJ2-3, with D possibly matching TRBD2 (5 bases). V lost 3 bases, J lost 1 base, and 14 bases lay in between. From germline, CDR1 is MNHEY and CDR2 SMNVEV (reference sequence). The CDR3 covers 16 residues. CDR3: CASSFGWEAGTDTQYF. In DNA form, the CDR3 reads TGTGCCAGCAGTTTTGGATGGGAAGCGGGCACAGATACGCAGTATTTT.

The rearrangement links TRBV4-1 to TRBJ2-3; D might be TRBD1 or TRBD2, each matching 5 bases. Germline V lookup: CDR1 MGHRA, CDR2 YSYEKL. Trimming stripped 1 base from V and 11 bases from J, with 10 bases between. This CDR3 region has 12 residues. The CDR3 region has the DNA TGCGCCAGCAGCCAAGTTGGGACCGTGCAGTATTTT. Amino acids: CASSQVGTVQYF.

The gene calls are TRBV29-1 and TRBJ1-2; the D is unclear. V shed 0 bases and J shed 8 bases, with 13 bases lying between them. The CDR3 covers 13 residues. Germline CDR1 SQVTM, CDR2 ANQGSEA. The CDR3: CSVEDRSISGYTF. The CDR3 DNA sequence: TGCAGCGTTGAAGATCGGAGTATCTCGGGCTACACCTTC.

This clonotype was detected many times. Germline is not matched at one junction end, which may reflect a read error. The DNA for the CDR3 is TGTGCCAGCAGCCCCGGACTAGCGGGGTCCTACGAGCAGTACTTC. Translating it yields CASSPGLAGSYEQYF. The V call is TRBV5-1, the J call TRBJ2-7; 12 nucleotides match TRBD2. CDR1 and CDR2 (germline): SGHRS, YFSETQ. This CDR3 spans 15 amino acids.

This chain links TRBV12-3 or TRBV12-4 with TRBJ2-1; 14 bases align to TRBD2. CDR3 length equals 18 residues. V was pared by 9 bases and J by 2 bases, with 12 bases of the junction left unmatched. The chain's CDR3 is CASTPTSGRAWTYNEQFF. CDR3 nucleotides: TGTGCCAGTACCCCGACTAGCGGGAGGGCCTGGACCTACAATGAGCAGTTCTTC.

This clonotype was found a few times. The chain couples TRBV5-1 to TRBJ2-7; no firm D call. The germline gives CDR1 SGHRS, CDR2 YFSETQ. This CDR3 comprises 13 residues. Trimming cost V 3 bases and J 6 bases, with 13 bases left between them. CDR3 residues: CASSWGLEGEQYF. The DNA for the CDR3 is TGCGCCAGCAGCTGGGGTTTGGAAGGCGAGCAGTACTTC.

This clonotype has a handful of counts. The junction differs from germline at one of its ends, possibly a read error. This sequence joins TRBV20-1 and TRBJ2-3; 9 nucleotides align to TRBD2. In germline, CDR1 is DFQATT, CDR2 SNEGSKA (reference sequence). This CDR3 has 16 residues. CDR3 sequence reads: CSARAPSGTRTDTQYF. The CDR3 nucleotides are TGCAGTGCCAGAGCCCCTAGCGGGACAAGGACAGATACGCAGTATTTT.

This clonotype was observed a handful of times. This chain uses TRBV6-1 with TRBJ1-4; unclear D gene. The germline V and J ends were trimmed by 2 bases and 4 bases, with 11 bases remaining between them. The germline V gene has CDR1 MNHNS and CDR2 SASEGT. The CDR3 length is 15 residues. CDR3: CASSEIGVLNEKLFF. The CDR3 DNA follows: TGTGCCAGCAGTGAAATTGGGGTCCTTAATGAAAAACTGTTTTTT.

The chain uses TRBV9 and TRBJ2-7, with 10 bases fitting TRBD1. Germline CDR1 SGDLS, CDR2 YYNGEE. This CDR3 has 15 amino acids. V was clipped by 4 bases and J by 2 bases; unmatched bases: 6. The CDR3: CASSKRTGGTYEQYF. In DNA, the CDR3 is TGTGCCAGCAGCAAAAGGACAGGGGGTACCTACGAGCAGTACTTC.

CDR3 protein: CASSPMGFRGQGFLSYEQYF. CDR3 in DNA: TGTGCCAGCAGTCCAATGGGGTTCAGGGGACAGGGGTTCCTCTCCTACGAGCAGTACTTC. The chain joins TRBV21-1 to TRBJ2-7; no DNA check was done on the table's D call, TRBD1. TRBV21-1 is a recognized pseudogene. CDR3 size: 20 residues.

The chain combines TRBV9 with TRBJ1-4; no reliable D call. Deletions cut 0 bases from V and 4 bases from J, with 10 bases between. Germline CDR1 is SGDLS and CDR2 is YYNGEE. CDR3 length equals 15 residues. In DNA form, the CDR3 reads TGTGCCAGCAGCGTAGGAGGGTTGAATAATGAAAAACTGTTTTTT. Protein product: CASSVGGLNNEKLFF.

The genes are TRBV5-1 and TRBJ2-2; D call uncertain. CDR1 and CDR2 from the germline V gene are SGHRS and YFSETQ. The germline V and J ends were trimmed by 4 bases and 5 bases, with 9 bases remaining between them. The CDR3 runs 13 residues. The CDR3 nucleotides are TGCGCCAGCAGCATCCGGCCGACCGGGGAGCTGTTTTTT. Translating gives CASSIRPTGELFF.

V usage is TRBV10-3 and J usage is TRBJ2-2; D gene unclear. Germline CDR1 reads ENHRY; CDR2 reads SYGVKD. Trimming pared 10 bases from V and 0 bases from J, leaving 12 bases between. This CDR3 comprises 14 residues. CDR3 sequence reads: CATASESNTGELFF. The CDR3 DNA reads as TGTGCCACCGCCTCCGAGTCGAACACCGGGGAGCTGTTTTTT.

The chain couples TRBV9 to TRBJ2-7, with 7 bases fitting TRBD2. The CDR3 sequence is 16 residues long. Germline V lookup: CDR1 SGDLS, CDR2 YYNGEE. V lost 3 bases, J lost 2 bases, and 11 bases stayed unmatched. The CDR3 nucleotides are TGTGCCAGCAGCGCCCACGAAGCGGGATCACCCTACGAGCAGTACTTC. As protein: CASSAHEAGSPYEQYF.

V and J are TRBV4-1 and TRBJ2-1; a weak D match, TRBD1 (8 bases). The CDR3 length is 16 residues. CDR1 and CDR2 (germline): MGHRA, YSYEKL. V dropped 2 bases and J dropped 6 bases, with 17 bases sitting between them. CDR3 in amino acids: CASSQFRTGRGNEQFF. The CDR3 coding sequence is TGCGCCAGCAGCCAATTCAGGACAGGGAGGGGCAATGAGCAGTTCTTC.

This clonotype was seen a few times. The CDR3 DNA follows: TGTGCCAGCAGCTCTGCGGACTTTTACTACACAGATACGCAGTATTTT. It encodes CASSSADFYYTDTQYF. The genes are TRBV9 and TRBJ2-3, with D possibly matching TRBD2 (5 bases). The CDR3 spans 16 residues. Germline V gives CDR1 SGDLS, CDR2 YYNGEE. V lost 4 bases and J 2 bases, leaving 17 bases between the germline ends.

This clonotype was picked up many times. Written as DNA, the CDR3 is TGTGCCAGCAGTTTACCGCGGGTGATCTCGGAGACCCAGTACTTC. Its translation: CASSLPRVISETQYF. The chain uses TRBV28 and TRBJ2-5; perhaps TRBD2 as D (5 bases). V lost 2 bases to trimming and J lost 5 bases, with 15 bases between them. Germline loops: CDR1 MDHEN, CDR2 SYDVKM. The CDR3 length is 15 residues. Filled out from reference TRBV28 and TRBJ2-5, the complete variable domain reads DVKVTQSSRYLVKRTGEKVFLECVQDMDHENMFWYRQDPGLGLRLIYFSYDVKMKEKGDIPEGYSVSREKKERFSLILESASTNQTSMYLCASSLPRVISETQYFGPGTRLLVL.

J is TRBJ2-2 and V is TRBV12-5, with TRBD1 matching over 8 bases. V lost 2 bases, J lost 7 bases, and 6 bases stayed unmatched. The germline V gene has CDR1 LGHNT and CDR2 FRNRAP. The CDR3 loop spans 15 amino acids. The CDR3 protein is CASGLRQGAYGELFF. DNA of the CDR3: TGTGCTAGTGGTTTGAGGCAGGGGGCATACGGGGAGCTGTTTTTT.

This clonotype was seen a few times. The chain couples TRBV24-1 to TRBJ2-3; 11 positions match TRBD2. CDR1 KGHDR and CDR2 SFDVKD come from the germline V gene. This CDR3 spans 16 amino acids. V lost 4 bases and J lost 6; bases outside the gene matches: 8. CDR3 in amino acids: CATSELIAGGSDTQYF. CDR3 bases: TGTGCCACCAGTGAGTTAATAGCGGGAGGGTCGGATACGCAGTATTTT.

This sequence joins TRBV5-1 and TRBJ2-1; unclear D gene. CDR1 is SGHRS and CDR2 is YFSETQ in the germline V gene. The V gene lost 2 bases and the J gene lost 2 bases, with 11 bases spanning the gap. This CDR3 region has 15 residues. This CDR3 reads CASSLPYPTYNEQFF. CDR3 coding DNA: TGCGCCAGCAGCTTACCGTATCCTACCTACAATGAGCAGTTCTTC.